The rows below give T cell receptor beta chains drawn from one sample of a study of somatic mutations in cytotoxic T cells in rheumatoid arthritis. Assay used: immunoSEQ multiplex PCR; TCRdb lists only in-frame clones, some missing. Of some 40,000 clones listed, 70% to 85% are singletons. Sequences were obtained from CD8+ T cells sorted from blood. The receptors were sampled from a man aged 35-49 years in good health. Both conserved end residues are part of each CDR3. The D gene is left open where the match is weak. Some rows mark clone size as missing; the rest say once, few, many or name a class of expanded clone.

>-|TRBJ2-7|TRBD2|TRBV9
TGTGCCAGCAGCGTGGGAGCGGGGGGCTCGTACGAGCAGTACTTC
CASSVGAGGSYEQYF
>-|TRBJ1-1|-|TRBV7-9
TGTGCCAGCAGCTCAAGTCCTGAACCTGAAGCTTTCTTT
CASSSSPEPEAFF
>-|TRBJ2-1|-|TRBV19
TGTGCCAGTAGTATGTCTGGAGGAGCACTGAATGAGCAGTTCTTC
CASSMSGGALNEQFF
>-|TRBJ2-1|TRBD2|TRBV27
TGTGCCAGCAGCCTTAGCGGGAGTTCCTACAATGAGCAGTTCTTC
CASSLSGSSYNEQFF
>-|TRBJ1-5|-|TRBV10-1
TGCGCCAGCAGTGAGTCGAGCAATCAGCCCCAGCATTTT
CASSESSNQPQHF
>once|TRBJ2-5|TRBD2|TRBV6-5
TGTGCCAGCAGTTACTCCCCCGGGGGGGGAGAGACCCAGTACTTC
CASSYSPGGGETQYF
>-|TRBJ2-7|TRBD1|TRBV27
TGTGCCAGCAGTTTACAGGGGGACGGAAGCTCCTACGAGCAGTACTTC
CASSLQGDGSSYEQYF
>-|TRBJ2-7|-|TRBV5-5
TGTGCCAGCAGCTTCGACCGAGACACAGCCTACGAGCAGTACTTC
CASSFDRDTAYEQYF
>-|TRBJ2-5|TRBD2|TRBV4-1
TGCGCCAGCAGCCACGGACTAGCGGGAGAGACCCAGTACTTC
CASSHGLAGETQYF
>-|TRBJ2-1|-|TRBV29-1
TGCAGCGTTGATCGGGCCAGATTTGGGTACAATGAGCAGTTCTTC
CSVDRARFGYNEQFF
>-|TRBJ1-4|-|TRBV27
TGTGCCAGCAGTTGGATGGGAACTAATGAAAAACTGTTTTTT
CASSWMGTNEKLFF
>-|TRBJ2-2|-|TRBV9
TGTGCCAGCAGCTCCCGCCCAAGTGAACAGGAGGGGCGAACCGGGGAGCTGTTTTTT
CASSSRPSEQEGRTGELFF
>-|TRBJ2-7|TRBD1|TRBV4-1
TGCGCCAGCAGCCAAGCCGACAGGGGTGGCTACGAGCAGTACTTC
CASSQADRGGYEQYF
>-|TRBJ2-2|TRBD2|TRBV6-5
TGTGCCAGCCGGCGGGGGACGTCGATCACCGGGGAGCTGTTTTTT
CASRRGTSITGELFF
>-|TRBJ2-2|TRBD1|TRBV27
TGTGCCACTTCCGGGACAGTGAACACCGGGGAGCTGTTTTTT
CATSGTVNTGELFF
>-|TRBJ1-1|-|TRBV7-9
TGTGCCAGCACCGACATTTATTCGGCCTTTGAAGCTTTCTTT
CASTDIYSAFEAFF
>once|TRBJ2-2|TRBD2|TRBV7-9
TGTGCCAGCAGCTTCGGGGGACTAGCGGGAGAGACCGGGGAGCTGTTTTTT
CASSFGGLAGETGELFF
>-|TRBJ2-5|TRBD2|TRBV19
TGTGCCAGTAAACCCACTAGCGGGAGCAAGACCCAGTACTTC
CASKPTSGSKTQYF
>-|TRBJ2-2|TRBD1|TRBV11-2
TGTGCCAGCAGCTCGGGACAGGTTTACACCGGGGAGCTGTTTTTT
CASSSGQVYTGELFF
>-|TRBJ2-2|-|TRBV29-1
TGCAGCGTTGCGCAGAACACCGGGGAGCTGTTTTTT
CSVAQNTGELFF
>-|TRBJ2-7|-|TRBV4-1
TGCGCCAGCAGCCCTATGGGCCGGGACGAGCAGTACTTC
CASSPMGRDEQYF
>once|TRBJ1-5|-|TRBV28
TGTGCCAGCAGTTTTACTCACAATCAGCCCCAGCATTTT
CASSFTHNQPQHF
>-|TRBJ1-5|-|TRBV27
TGTGCCAGCAGCCCGCTCACAGGGCGGGTTCGCCCCCAGCATTTT
CASSPLTGRVRPQHF
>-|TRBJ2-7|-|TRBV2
TGTGCCAGCATGGGCGCCAGGTGGTACGAGCAGTACTTC
CASMGARWYEQYF
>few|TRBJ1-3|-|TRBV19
TGTGCCAGTAGTTTTGGTTTTGAGGACACCATATATTTT
CASSFGFEDTIYF
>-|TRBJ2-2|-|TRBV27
TGTGCCAGCAGTTTGGAGGGATCCGGGGAGCTGTTTTTT
CASSLEGSGELFF
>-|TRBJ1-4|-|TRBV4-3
TGCGCCAGCAGCCAAGTCCAGGGGAATGAAAAACTGTTTTTT
CASSQVQGNEKLFF
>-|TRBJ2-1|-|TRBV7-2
TGTGCCAGCAGCTTAGAGGCACCCACTTGGAGGAATGAGCAGTTCTTC
CASSLEAPTWRNEQFF
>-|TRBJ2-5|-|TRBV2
TGTGCCAGCAGTCCTTCAGGCTACCAAGAGACCCAGTACTTC
CASSPSGYQETQYF
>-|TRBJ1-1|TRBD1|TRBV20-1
TGCAGCCGGACAGGGCTTACTGAAGCTTTCTTT
CSRTGLTEAFF
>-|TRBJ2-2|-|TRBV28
TGTGCCAGCAGCAATCTAGCGCTCACGAACACCGGGGAGCTGTTTTTT
CASSNLALTNTGELFF
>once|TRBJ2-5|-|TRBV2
TGTGCCAGCAGTCCTGAGGTAGAGACCCAGTACTTC
CASSPEVETQYF
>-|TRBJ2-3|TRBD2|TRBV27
TGTGCCAGCAGTTTTCGACTAGCGGAGGCGGGAGATACGCAGTATTTT
CASSFRLAEAGDTQYF
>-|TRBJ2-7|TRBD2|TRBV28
TGTGCCAGCAGTTCCCGCCTCGCGGGAGATGGCGACGAGCAGTACTTC
CASSSRLAGDGDEQYF
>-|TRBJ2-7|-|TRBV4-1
TGCGCCAGCAGCCCTGGACCGGTGAGGGAGCAGTACTTC
CASSPGPVREQYF
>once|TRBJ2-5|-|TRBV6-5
TGTGCCAGCAGTTACGTTCGGACCCCCCAAGAGACCCAGTACTTC
CASSYVRTPQETQYF
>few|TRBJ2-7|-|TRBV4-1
TGCGCCAGCAGCCAAGTGGACGGCTACGAGCAGTACTTC
CASSQVDGYEQYF
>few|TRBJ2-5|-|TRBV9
TGTGCCAGCAGCGTAGGTTCCGTAGAGACCCAGTACTTC
CASSVGSVETQYF
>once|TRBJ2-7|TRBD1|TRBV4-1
TGCGCCAGCAGCCAACCATTGACAGGGGGTGGTGAGCAGTACTTC
CASSQPLTGGGEQYF
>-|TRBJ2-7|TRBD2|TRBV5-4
TGTGCCAGCAGCGTGGGTCTAGCGGGTTTCGAGCAGTACTTC
CASSVGLAGFEQYF
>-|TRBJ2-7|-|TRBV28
TGTGCCAGCAATCTCCCAGACTCCGAGGGGTCCTACGAGCAGTACTTC
CASNLPDSEGSYEQYF
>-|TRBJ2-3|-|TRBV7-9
TGTGCCAGCAGCCCCTCGGGCCGGGGCCCGGGCACAGATACGCAGTATTTT
CASSPSGRGPGTDTQYF
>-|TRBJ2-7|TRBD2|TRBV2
TGTGCCAGCAGTGACCTCGGGGGGGGCTACGAGCAGTACTTC
CASSDLGGGYEQYF
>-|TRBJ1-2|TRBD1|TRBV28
TGTGCCAGCAGTCCCCCGGGACAGGACTTCTATGGCTACACCTTC
CASSPPGQDFYGYTF
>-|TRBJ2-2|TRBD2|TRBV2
TGTGCCAGCAGTGAATCGGTTAGCGGGACGGTGATCAACACCGGGGAGCTGTTTTTT
CASSESVSGTVINTGELFF
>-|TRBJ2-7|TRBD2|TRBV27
TGTGCCAGCAGTTCCGGACTAGACCCCTACGAGCAGTACTTC
CASSSGLDPYEQYF
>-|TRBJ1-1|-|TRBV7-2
TGTGCCAGCAGCTACCCGGGAAACACTGAAGCTTTCTTT
CASSYPGNTEAFF
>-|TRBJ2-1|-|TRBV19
TGTGCCAGTAGTCACGGTAACTCCTACAATGAGCAGTTCTTC
CASSHGNSYNEQFF
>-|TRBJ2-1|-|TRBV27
TGTGCCAGCACCCACGTCCCTCAGGGGGGTTACAATGAGCAGTTCTTC
CASTHVPQGGYNEQFF